This T cell receptor beta chain was identified during a study of T cells in Graves' hyperthyroidism and ophthalmopathy. About this clonotype itself: Its antigen is not known.

TCR beta CDR3 region amplification was performed from RNA transcripts. Carried out on the TCR CDR3, a first-round RT-PCR used the HTBI primer set. TCRdb passed the multiplex PCR reads through MiXCR, listing each CDR3 protein once. The table records roughly 570,000 distinct CDR3 sequences, around 46% of them present only once. Study findings and constraints: Ophthalmopathy was model-predicted a median roughly 6.3 months pre-onset. In blood, most of the thyroid clonotypes expanded above 0.001 were also present.

Pregnant or lactating patients were excluded, as were those with uncontrolled infection or other autoimmune disease. Clinical symptoms, serum thyroxine, TRAb, thyroid ultrasound and orbital computed tomography informed diagnoses. This CDR3 spans 15 amino acids. With 0 bases removed from V and 7 bases from J, the gap between germline ends came to 11 bases. Germline CDR1 SGDLS, CDR2 YYNGEE. The chain carries TRBV9 and TRBJ1-6; TRBD1 is a possible D gene (6 bases). The receptor was derived from an adult woman with Graves' disease, either hyperthyroidism or ophthalmopathy (not recorded which). The sequenced material came from peripheral blood or thyroid tissue (not recorded which). The CDR3 loop reads CASSVDGQRNSPLHF. The CDR3 coding sequence is TGTGCCAGCAGCGTAGATGGACAGCGGAATTCACCCCTCCACTTT.